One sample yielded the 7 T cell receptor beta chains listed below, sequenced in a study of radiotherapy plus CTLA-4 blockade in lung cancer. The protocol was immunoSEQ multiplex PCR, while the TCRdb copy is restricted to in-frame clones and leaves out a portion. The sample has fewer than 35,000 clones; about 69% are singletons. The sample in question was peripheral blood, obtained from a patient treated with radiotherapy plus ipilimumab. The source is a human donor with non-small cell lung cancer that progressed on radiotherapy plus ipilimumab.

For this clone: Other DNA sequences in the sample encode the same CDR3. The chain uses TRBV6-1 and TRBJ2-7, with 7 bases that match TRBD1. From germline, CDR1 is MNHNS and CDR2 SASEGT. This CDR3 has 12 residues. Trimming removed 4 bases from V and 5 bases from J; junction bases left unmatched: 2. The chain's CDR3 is CASSGQGNEQYF. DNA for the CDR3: TGTGCCAGCAGTGGACAGGGAAACGAGCAGTACTTC.

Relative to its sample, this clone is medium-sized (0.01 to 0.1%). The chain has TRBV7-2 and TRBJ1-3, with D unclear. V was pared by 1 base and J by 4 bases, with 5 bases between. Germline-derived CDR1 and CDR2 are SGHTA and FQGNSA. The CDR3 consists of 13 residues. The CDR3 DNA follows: TGTGCCAGCAGCTTAGTCGTGGGAAACACCATATATTTT. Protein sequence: CASSLVVGNTIYF. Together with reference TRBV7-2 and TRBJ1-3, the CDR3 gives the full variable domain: GAGVSQSPSNKVTEKGKDVELRCDPISGHTALYWYRQSLGQGLEFLIYFQGNSAPDKSGLPSDRFSAERTGGSVSTLTIQRTQQEDSAVYLCASSLVVGNTIYFGEGSWLTVV.

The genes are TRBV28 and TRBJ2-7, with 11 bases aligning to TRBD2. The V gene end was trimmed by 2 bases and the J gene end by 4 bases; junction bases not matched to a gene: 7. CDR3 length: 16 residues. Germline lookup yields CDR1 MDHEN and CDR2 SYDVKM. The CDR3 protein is CASSLKSSGRKYEQYF. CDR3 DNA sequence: TGTGCCAGCAGTTTAAAGTCTAGCGGGAGGAAGTACGAGCAGTACTTC.

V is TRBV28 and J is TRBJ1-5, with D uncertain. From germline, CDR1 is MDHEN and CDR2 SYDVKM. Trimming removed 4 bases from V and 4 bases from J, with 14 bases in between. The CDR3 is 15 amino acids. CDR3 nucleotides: TGTGCCAGCAGTTCCCAGGACGGTCTGAATCAGCCCCAGCATTTT. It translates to CASSSQDGLNQPQHF.

CDR3 sequence reads: CASSLGTAYEQYF. In DNA, the CDR3 is TGTGCCAGCAGCTTAGGGACGGCCTACGAGCAGTACTTC. V is TRBV11-3 and J is TRBJ2-7; D unclear. V was cut by 1 base and J by 2 bases, with 6 bases left in between. This CDR3 region has 13 residues. Germline V CDR1 and CDR2: SGHNT, YENEEA.

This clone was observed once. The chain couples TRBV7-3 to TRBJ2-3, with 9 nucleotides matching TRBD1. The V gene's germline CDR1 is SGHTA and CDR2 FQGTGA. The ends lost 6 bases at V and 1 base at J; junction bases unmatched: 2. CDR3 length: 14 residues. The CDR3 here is CASRRDRGTDTQYF. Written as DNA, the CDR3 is TGTGCCAGCAGGCGGGACAGGGGCACAGATACGCAGTATTTT.

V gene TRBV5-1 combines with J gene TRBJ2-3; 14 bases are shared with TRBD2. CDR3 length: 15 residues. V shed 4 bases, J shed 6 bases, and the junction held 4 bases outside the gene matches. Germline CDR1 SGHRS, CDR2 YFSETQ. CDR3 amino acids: CASSRTSGRQDTQYF. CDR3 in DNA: TGCGCCAGCAGCCGGACTAGCGGGAGGCAGGATACGCAGTATTTT.